What follows are 16 T cell receptor beta chains derived from one specimen sequenced in a study of graft-versus-host responses after intestinal transplantation (dated by TCRdb to the early 2020s). The library was made by the immunoSEQ multiplex PCR assay. As stored in TCRdb, this immuneACCESS dataset retains in-frame rearrangements with V and J assigned. A fraction of the clones does not appear; measured against another copy, unresolved V genes explain less than half of the discrepancy, and the remainder lacks a known reason. This sample holds about 22,000 clones; around 81% were observed only once. The biggest ten clones account for 3% of the sample. Dithiothreitol, EDTA incubations and collagenase D digestion were used to isolate intraepithelial and lamina propria lymphocytes from graft specimens. Specimen: ileum tissue, collected 12 days after intestinal transplant. These receptors came from a human patient who received an intestinal transplant, so some T cells may come from the graft donor.

V usage is TRBV28 and J usage is TRBJ2-1; no definite D call. The V end lost 6 bases, the J end lost 0 bases, and 9 bases lay between the germline ends. Germline lookup yields CDR1 MDHEN and CDR2 SYDVKM. The length of the CDR3 is 14 residues. The DNA of the CDR3 is TGTGCCAGCAGCCTGTTCAGCTCCTACAATGAGCAGTTCTTC. Protein: CASSLFSSYNEQFF.

This clone is a singleton in its sample. This chain connects TRBV19 to TRBJ1-1, with 9 bases aligning to TRBD1. J lost 4 bases, V lost 6 bases, and 15 bases had no gene match. Looked up from germline, CDR1 is LNHDA and CDR2 is SQIVND (reference sequence). The CDR3 spans 17 residues. Here the CDR3 reads CASSQGTGLFIGTEAFF. CDR3 DNA sequence: TGTGCCAGTAGCCAAGGGACAGGGCTCTTCATCGGCACTGAAGCTTTCTTT.

The chain has TRBV27 and TRBJ2-3; 7 bases align to TRBD2. CDR1 is MNHEY and CDR2 is SMNVEV in the germline V gene (reference sequence). V lost 3 bases and J lost 6; bases outside the gene matches: 6. CDR3 length equals 14 residues. The CDR3 protein is CASSLGLAVDTQYF. CDR3 in DNA: TGTGCCAGCAGTTTGGGGCTAGCGGTGGATACGCAGTATTTT.

This clone occurred once. The chain uses TRBV19 and TRBJ2-1; D is unclear. Germline-derived CDR1 and CDR2 are LNHDA and SQIVND (reference sequence). Deletions cut 3 bases from V and 8 bases from J, with 17 bases between. The length of the CDR3 is 15 residues. The CDR3 protein is CASSILSPRLDEQFF. The CDR3 region has the DNA TGTGCCAGTAGTATTCTTTCCCCCCGCTTAGATGAGCAGTTCTTC. Full variable domain (rest looked up from reference TRBV19 and TRBJ2-1): DGGITQSPKYLFRKEGQNVTLSCEQNLNHDAMYWYRQDPGQGLRLIYYSQIVNDFQKGDIAEGYSVSREKKESFPLTVTSAQKNPTAFYLCASSILSPRLDEQFFGPGTRLTVL.

The chain is built from TRBV15 and TRBJ2-5; 9 nucleotides agree with TRBD2. This CDR3 is 15 amino acids long. Germline V gene sequence: CDR1 LNHNV, CDR2 YYDKDF (reference sequence). Unmatched junction bases numbered 5, after V lost 2 bases and J lost 4 bases. The CDR3 DNA reads TGTGCCACCAGCAGAAACCGACTAGCGGTAGAGACCCAGTACTTC. The encoded protein is CATSRNRLAVETQYF.

The gene calls are TRBV5-4 and TRBJ2-7; no firm D call. CDR1 and CDR2 from the germline V gene are SGHNT and YYREEE (reference sequence). Trimming removed 4 bases from V and 7 bases from J, with 12 bases in between. The CDR3 has 12 amino acids. CDR3 DNA sequence: TGTGCCAGCAGCATCAGACCCGGGGAGCAGTACTTC. It translates to CASSIRPGEQYF.

This clone occurred once. The chain recombines TRBV4-1 with TRBJ2-6, with a possible D match to TRBD1 (5 bases). V lost 0 bases and J 0 bases, leaving 12 bases between the germline ends. Per the germline V gene, CDR1 is MGHRA and CDR2 is YSYEKL. This CDR3 has 18 amino acids. CDR3 sequence (DNA): TGCGCCAGCAGCCAAGATCGGATAGACAGCTCTGGGGCCAACGTCCTGACTTTC. It encodes CASSQDRIDSSGANVLTF.

This clone appeared a single time. The CDR3 spells CASSPRENTGELFF. In DNA form, the CDR3 reads TGCGCCAGCAGCCCTCGGGAAAACACCGGGGAGCTGTTTTTT. This chain joins TRBV4-1 and TRBJ2-2; the D gene is possibly TRBD2 (5 bases). Germline lookup yields CDR1 MGHRA and CDR2 YSYEKL. V was clipped by 4 bases and J by 2 bases, with 8 bases between them. This CDR3 is 14 amino acids long.

The CDR3 sequence: CASSLAAWGEDTQYF. CDR3 DNA sequence: TGTGCCAGCAGCTTGGCGGCCTGGGGGGAAGATACGCAGTATTTT. V and J are TRBV11-2 and TRBJ2-3, with D tentatively TRBD2 (6 bases). Germline-derived CDR1 and CDR2 are SGHAT and FQNNGV. V was trimmed by 3 bases and J by 5 bases, leaving 15 bases between them. The CDR3 covers 15 residues.

The chain carries TRBV6-1 and TRBJ1-5, with TRBD1 identical over 10 bases. CDR1 and CDR2 (germline): MNHNS, SASEGT. The CDR3 loop spans 18 amino acids. Trimming cost V 4 bases and J 1 base; bases outside gene matches: 10. DNA of the CDR3: TGTGCCAGCAGTGGGGGACAGGGGAGGTTTCGGAGCAATCAGCCCCAGCATTTT. This gives the protein CASSGGQGRFRSNQPQHF.

The chain joins TRBV6-5 to TRBJ1-2; 8 bases are a match to TRBD1. Germline V gene sequence: CDR1 MNHEY, CDR2 SVGAGI. The length of the CDR3 is 14 residues. V lost 8 bases to trimming and J lost 1 base; unmatched junction nucleotides: 6. The CDR3: CASEGTGLNYGYTF. CDR3 DNA: TGTGCCAGCGAGGGGACAGGACTTAACTATGGCTACACCTTC.

The chain uses TRBV27 and TRBJ1-1; 7 bases match TRBD1. J gave up 0 bases and V 5 bases, and 9 bases lay outside the gene matches. CDR1 MNHEY and CDR2 SMNVEV come from the germline V gene (reference sequence). This CDR3 has 16 residues. CDR3 coding DNA: TGTGCCAGCAGTCCACGGACAGGAGTCATGAACACTGAAGCTTTCTTT. Translated, it gives CASSPRTGVMNTEAFF.

This sequence joins TRBV5-6 and TRBJ1-4; TRBD1 matches 8 bases. The CDR3 runs to 16 residues. Trimming cost V 0 bases and J 6 bases; bases outside gene matches: 7. Germline V gene lookup returns CDR1 SGHDT and CDR2 YYEEEE. CDR3 sequence (DNA): TGTGCCAGCAGCTTGGGCGCGACAGGGGCCGATGAAAAACTGTTTTTT. This sequence encodes CASSLGATGADEKLFF.

This clone showed up just once. This chain links TRBV9 with TRBJ2-6; 8 bases fit TRBD1. CDR1 SGDLS and CDR2 YYNGEE come from the germline V gene. V trimming: 0 bases; J trimming: 4 bases; junction bases outside the gene matches: 6. The CDR3 is 17 amino acids. The CDR3 region is CASSVEVRGQGANVLTF. CDR3 sequence (DNA): TGTGCCAGCAGCGTAGAGGTCAGGGGGCAAGGGGCCAACGTCCTGACTTTC.

The chain couples TRBV28 to TRBJ2-1; 11 bases line up with TRBD2. This CDR3 region has 16 residues. The germline V gene encodes CDR1 MDHEN and CDR2 SYDVKM. J gave up 5 bases and V 7 bases, and 10 bases lay outside the gene matches. The chain's CDR3 is CASTITGTSGHNEQFF. For the CDR3, the DNA is TGTGCCAGCACCATAACCGGGACTAGCGGACACAATGAGCAGTTCTTC.

The chain recombines TRBV6-5 with TRBJ2-5; TRBD2 agrees at 8 bases. The CDR3 is 14 residues long. Trimming removed 4 bases from V and 1 base from J; junction bases left unmatched: 2. Germline assignment: CDR1 MNHEY and CDR2 SVGAGI. The CDR3 loop is CASSLLAAQETQYF. Here the CDR3 DNA reads TGTGCCAGCAGTTTACTAGCGGCCCAAGAGACCCAGTACTTC.